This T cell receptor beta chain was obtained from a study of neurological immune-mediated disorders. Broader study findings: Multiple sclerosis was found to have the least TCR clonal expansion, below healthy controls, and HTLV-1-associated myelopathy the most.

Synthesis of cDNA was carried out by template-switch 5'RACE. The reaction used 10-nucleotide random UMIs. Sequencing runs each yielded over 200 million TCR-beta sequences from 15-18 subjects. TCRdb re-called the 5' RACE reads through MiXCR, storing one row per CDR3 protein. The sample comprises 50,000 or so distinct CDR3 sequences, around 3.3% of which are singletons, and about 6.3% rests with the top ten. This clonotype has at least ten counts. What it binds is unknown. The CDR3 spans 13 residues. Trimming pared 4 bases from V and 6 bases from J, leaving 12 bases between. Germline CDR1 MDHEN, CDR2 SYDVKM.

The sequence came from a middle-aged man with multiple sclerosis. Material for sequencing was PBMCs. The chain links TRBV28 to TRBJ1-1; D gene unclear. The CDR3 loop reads CASSSSPRPEAFF. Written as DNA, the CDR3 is TGTGCCAGCAGTTCCTCCCCGCGCCCTGAAGCTTTCTTT.